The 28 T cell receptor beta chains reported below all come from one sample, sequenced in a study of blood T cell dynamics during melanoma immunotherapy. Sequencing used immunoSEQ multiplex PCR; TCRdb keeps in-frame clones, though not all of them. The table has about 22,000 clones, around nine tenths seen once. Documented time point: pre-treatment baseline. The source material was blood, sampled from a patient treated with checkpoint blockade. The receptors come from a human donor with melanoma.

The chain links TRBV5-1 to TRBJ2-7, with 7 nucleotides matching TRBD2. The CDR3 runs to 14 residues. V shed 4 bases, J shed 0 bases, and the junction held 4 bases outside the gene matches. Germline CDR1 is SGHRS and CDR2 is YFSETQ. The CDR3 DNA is TGCGCCAGCAGCCCCCTAGCGGTCTCCTACGAGCAGTACTTC. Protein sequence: CASSPLAVSYEQYF.

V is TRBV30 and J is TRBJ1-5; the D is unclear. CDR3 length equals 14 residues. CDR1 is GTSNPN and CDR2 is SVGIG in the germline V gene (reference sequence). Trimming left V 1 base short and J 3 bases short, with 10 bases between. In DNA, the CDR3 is TGTGCCTGGAGTGCACTACAGCCCAATCAGCCCCAGCATTTT. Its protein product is CAWSALQPNQPQHF.

CDR3 nucleotides: TGTGCCAGCAGCTCAATTTCCGCCCCGAGGGACAGCTTAAATGAAAAACTGTTTTTT. This encodes CASSSISAPRDSLNEKLFF. The V call is TRBV5-8, the J call TRBJ1-4; 7 bases match TRBD1. V was clipped by 3 bases and J by 5 bases; unmatched bases: 19. The CDR3 length is 19 residues. Germline CDR1 reads SGHTS; CDR2 reads YDEGEE.

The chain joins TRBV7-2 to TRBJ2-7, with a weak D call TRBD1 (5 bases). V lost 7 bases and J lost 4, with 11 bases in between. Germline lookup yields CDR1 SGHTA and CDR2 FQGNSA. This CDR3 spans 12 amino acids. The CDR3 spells CASNAGLYEQYF. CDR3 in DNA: TGTGCCAGCAACGCAGGGCTGTACGAGCAGTACTTC.

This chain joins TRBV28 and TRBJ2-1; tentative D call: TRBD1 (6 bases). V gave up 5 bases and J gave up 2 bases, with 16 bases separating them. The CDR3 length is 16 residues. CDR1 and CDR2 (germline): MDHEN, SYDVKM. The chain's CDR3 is CASSDRTGLPYNEQFF. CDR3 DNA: TGTGCCAGCAGTGACCGTACAGGGCTCCCCTACAATGAGCAGTTCTTC. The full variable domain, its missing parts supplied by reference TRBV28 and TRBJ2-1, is DVKVTQSSRYLVKRTGEKVFLECVQDMDHENMFWYRQDPGLGLRLIYFSYDVKMKEKGDIPEGYSVSREKKERFSLILESASTNQTSMYLCASSDRTGLPYNEQFFGPGTRLTVL.

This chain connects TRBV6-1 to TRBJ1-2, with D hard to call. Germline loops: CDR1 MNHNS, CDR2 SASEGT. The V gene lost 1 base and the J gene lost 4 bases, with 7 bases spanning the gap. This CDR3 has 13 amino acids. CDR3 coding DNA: TGTGCCAGCAGTGAAGGGCGTTTCTATGGCTACACCTTC. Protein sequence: CASSEGRFYGYTF.

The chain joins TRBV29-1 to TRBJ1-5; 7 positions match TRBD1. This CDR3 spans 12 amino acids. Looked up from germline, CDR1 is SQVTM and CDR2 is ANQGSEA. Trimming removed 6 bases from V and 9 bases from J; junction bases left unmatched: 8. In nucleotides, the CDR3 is TGCAGCGTAGGACAGGACCTTTGGCCCCAGCATTTT. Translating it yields CSVGQDLWPQHF.

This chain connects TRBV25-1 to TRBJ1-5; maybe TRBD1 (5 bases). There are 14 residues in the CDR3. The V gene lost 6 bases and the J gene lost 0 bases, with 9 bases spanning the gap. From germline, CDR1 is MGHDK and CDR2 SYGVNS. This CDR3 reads CASRGDVSNQPQHF. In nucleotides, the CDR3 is TGTGCCAGCAGAGGGGACGTTAGCAATCAGCCCCAGCATTTT.

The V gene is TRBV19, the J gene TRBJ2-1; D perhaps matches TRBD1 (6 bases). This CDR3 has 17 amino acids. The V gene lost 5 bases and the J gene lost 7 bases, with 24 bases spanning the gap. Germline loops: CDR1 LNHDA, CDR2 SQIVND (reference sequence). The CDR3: CASSSSGLALGQNEQFF. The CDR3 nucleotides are TGTGCCAGTAGTTCCTCCGGGTTAGCGTTGGGACAAAATGAGCAGTTCTTC.

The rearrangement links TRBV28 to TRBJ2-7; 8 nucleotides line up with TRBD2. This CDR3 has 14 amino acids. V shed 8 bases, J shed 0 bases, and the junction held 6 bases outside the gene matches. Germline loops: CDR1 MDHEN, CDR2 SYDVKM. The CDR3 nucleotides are TGTGCCAGCTTGGTAGCGGGATCCTCCTACGAGCAGTACTTC. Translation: CASLVAGSSYEQYF.

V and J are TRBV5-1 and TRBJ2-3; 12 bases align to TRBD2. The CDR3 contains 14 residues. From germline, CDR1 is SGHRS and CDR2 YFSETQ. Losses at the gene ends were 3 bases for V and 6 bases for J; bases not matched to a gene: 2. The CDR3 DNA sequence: TGCGCCAGCAGCTCAGGGACTAGCGGGGATACGCAGTATTTT. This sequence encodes CASSSGTSGDTQYF.

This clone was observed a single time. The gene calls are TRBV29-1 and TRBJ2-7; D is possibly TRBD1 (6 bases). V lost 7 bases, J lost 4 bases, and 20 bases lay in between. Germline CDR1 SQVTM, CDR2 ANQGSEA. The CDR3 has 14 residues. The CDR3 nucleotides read TGCAGCGGATCACATTCGGACAGCAGGTACGAGCAGTACTTC. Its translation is CSGSHSDSRYEQYF.

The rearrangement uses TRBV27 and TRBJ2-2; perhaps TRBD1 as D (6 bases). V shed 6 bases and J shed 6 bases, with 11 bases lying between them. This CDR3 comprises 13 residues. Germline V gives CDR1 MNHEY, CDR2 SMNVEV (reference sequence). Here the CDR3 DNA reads TGTGCCAGCAGGGTACAGGGACCCGGGGAGCTGTTTTTT. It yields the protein CASRVQGPGELFF.

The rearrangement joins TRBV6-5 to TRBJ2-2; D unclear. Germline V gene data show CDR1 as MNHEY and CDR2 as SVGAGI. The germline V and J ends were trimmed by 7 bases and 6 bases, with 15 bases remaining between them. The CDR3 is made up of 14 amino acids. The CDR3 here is CASKTTWQAGELFF. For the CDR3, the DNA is TGTGCCAGCAAAACGACTTGGCAAGCCGGGGAGCTGTTTTTT.

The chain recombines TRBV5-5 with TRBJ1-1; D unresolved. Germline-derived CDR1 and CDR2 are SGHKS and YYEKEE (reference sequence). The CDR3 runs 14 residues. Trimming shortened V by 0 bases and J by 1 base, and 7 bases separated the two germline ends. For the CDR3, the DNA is TGTGCCAGCAGCTTGGCCCCAAAGAACACTGAAGCTTTCTTT. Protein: CASSLAPKNTEAFF.

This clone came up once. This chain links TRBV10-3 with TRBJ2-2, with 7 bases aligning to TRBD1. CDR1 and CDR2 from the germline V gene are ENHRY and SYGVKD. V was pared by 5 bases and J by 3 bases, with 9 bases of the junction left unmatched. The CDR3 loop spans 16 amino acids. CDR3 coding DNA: TGTGCCATCAGTAAACTCGGACAGGATTACACCGGGGAGCTGTTTTTT. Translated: CAISKLGQDYTGELFF.

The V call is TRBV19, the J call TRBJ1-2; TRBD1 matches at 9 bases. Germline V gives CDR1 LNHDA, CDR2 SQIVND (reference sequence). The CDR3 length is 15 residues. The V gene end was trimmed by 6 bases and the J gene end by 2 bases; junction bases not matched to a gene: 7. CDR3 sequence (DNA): TGTGCCAGTAGCGGTACAGGGGGCCTCAACTATGGCTACACCTTC. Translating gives CASSGTGGLNYGYTF.

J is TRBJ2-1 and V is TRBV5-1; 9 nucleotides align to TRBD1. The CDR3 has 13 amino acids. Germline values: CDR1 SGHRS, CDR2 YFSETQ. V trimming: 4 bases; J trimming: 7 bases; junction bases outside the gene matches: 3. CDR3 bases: TGCGCCAGCAGCGGGGGACAGGGAAATGAGCAGTTCTTC. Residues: CASSGGQGNEQFF.

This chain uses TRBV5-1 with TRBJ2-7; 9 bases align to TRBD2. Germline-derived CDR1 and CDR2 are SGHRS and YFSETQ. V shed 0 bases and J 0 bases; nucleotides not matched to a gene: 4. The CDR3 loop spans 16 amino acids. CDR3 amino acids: CASSLELAGRSYEQYF. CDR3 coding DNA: TGCGCCAGCAGCTTGGAACTAGCGGGCCGCTCCTACGAGCAGTACTTC.

CDR3 DNA: TGTGCCAGCAGCGGGGGACTAGCGGGCCCTCTTTCCTACGAGCAGTACTTC. Translation: CASSGGLAGPLSYEQYF. The chain carries TRBV5-6 and TRBJ2-7; TRBD2 matches 12 bases. V lost 4 bases, J lost 1 base, and 9 bases stayed unmatched. Germline CDR1 is SGHDT and CDR2 is YYEEEE. This CDR3 has 17 residues.

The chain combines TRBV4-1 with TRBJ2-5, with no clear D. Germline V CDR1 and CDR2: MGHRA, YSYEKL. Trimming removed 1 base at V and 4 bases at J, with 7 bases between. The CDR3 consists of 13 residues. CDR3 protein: CASSQVPGETQYF. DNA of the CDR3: TGCGCCAGCAGCCAAGTGCCGGGAGAGACCCAGTACTTC.

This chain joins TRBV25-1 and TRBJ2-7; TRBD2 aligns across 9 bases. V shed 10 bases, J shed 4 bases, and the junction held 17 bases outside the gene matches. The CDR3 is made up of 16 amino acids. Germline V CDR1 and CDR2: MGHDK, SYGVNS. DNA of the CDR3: TGTGCCACCCAACGGGCTAGCGGGAAACTTCTTTACGAGCAGTACTTC. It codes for CATQRASGKLLYEQYF.

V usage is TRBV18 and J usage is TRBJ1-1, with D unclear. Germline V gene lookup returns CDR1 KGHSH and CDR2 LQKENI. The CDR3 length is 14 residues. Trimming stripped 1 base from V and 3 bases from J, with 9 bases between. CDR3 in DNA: TGTGCCAGCTCACCACAGGGTCGGGACACTGAAGCTTTCTTT. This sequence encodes CASSPQGRDTEAFF.

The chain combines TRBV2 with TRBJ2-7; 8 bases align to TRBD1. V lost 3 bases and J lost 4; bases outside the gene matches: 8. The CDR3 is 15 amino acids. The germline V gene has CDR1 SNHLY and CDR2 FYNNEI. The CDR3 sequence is CASSDEAGGRYEQYF. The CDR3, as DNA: TGTGCCAGCAGTGACGAGGCAGGGGGCAGATACGAGCAGTACTTC.

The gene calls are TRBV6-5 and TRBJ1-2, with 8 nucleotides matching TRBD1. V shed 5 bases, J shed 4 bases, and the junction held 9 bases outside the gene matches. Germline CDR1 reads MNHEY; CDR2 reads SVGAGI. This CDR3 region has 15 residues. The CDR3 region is CASSTRTGNFYGYTF. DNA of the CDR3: TGTGCCAGCAGTACCCGGACAGGGAATTTCTATGGCTACACCTTC.

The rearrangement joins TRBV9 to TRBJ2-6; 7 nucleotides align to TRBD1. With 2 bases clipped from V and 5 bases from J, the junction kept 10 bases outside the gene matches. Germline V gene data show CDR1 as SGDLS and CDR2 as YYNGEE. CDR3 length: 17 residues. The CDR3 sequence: CASSVGQPVDWANVLTF. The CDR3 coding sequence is TGTGCCAGCAGCGTGGGACAGCCCGTCGATTGGGCCAACGTCCTGACTTTC.

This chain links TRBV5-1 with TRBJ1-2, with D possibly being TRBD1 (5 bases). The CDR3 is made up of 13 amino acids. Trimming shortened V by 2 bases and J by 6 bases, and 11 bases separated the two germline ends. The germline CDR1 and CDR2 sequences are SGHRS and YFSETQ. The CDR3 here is CASSFEGRNGYTF. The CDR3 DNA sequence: TGCGCCAGCAGCTTCGAGGGGAGGAATGGCTACACCTTC.

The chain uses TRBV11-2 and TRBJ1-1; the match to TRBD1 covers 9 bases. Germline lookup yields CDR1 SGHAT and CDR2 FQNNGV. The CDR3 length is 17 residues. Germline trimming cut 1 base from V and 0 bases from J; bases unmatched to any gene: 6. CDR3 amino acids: CASSLGRDRDLNTEAFF. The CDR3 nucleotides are TGTGCCAGCAGCTTAGGCCGGGACAGGGACTTGAACACTGAAGCTTTCTTT.